The rows below give T cell receptor beta chains drawn from one sample of a study of cytomegalovirus exposure and HLA in healthy donors. Here immunoSEQ multiplex PCR was the method, and the copy in TCRdb shows in-frame clones only, minus some. Of some 140,000 clones listed, roughly 72% are singletons. Sequences were obtained from PBMCs. These TCRs come from a man aged 25-40 years in good health and CMV-seronegative. CDR3s include the opening cysteine and the closing phenylalanine or tryptophan. The D gene is left open where the match is weak. Clone size is not always given. Where it is, it says once, few, many or a class for expanded clones.

d_call: TRBD2; j_call: TRBJ2-1; clone_size: NA; v_call: TRBV5-1; cdr3_nt: TGCGCCAGCAGCTCGGGACTAGCGGATTACAATGAGCAGTTCTTC; cdr3_aa: CASSSGLADYNEQFF
d_call: TRBD1; j_call: TRBJ2-1; clone_size: few; v_call: TRBV6-5; cdr3_nt: TGTGCCATCGGAGACAGGGGGAATGAGCAGTTCTTC; cdr3_aa: CAIGDRGNEQFF
d_call: TRBD2; j_call: TRBJ2-1; clone_size: NA; v_call: TRBV7-9; cdr3_nt: TGTGCCAGCAGCTCCGGGGGGGGCAGCTACAATGAGCAGTTCTTC; cdr3_aa: CASSSGGGSYNEQFF
d_call: NA; j_call: TRBJ1-2; clone_size: once; v_call: TRBV6-5; cdr3_nt: TGTGCCAGCAGTCCCTTTGGACAGAACTATGGCTACACCTTC; cdr3_aa: CASSPFGQNYGYTF
d_call: NA; j_call: TRBJ1-4; clone_size: NA; v_call: TRBV28; cdr3_nt: TGTGCCAGCAGTCTAATAGGACAGAATGAAAAACTGTTTTTT; cdr3_aa: CASSLIGQNEKLFF
d_call: TRBD1; j_call: TRBJ1-2; clone_size: once; v_call: TRBV28; cdr3_nt: TGTGCCAGCAGTTCCCGGACAGGGGATGGCTACACCTTC; cdr3_aa: CASSSRTGDGYTF
d_call: TRBD1; j_call: TRBJ1-1; clone_size: once; v_call: TRBV2; cdr3_nt: TGTGCCAGCAGGGTGGACAGGGGGGACACTGAAGCTTTCTTT; cdr3_aa: CASRVDRGDTEAFF
d_call: TRBD2; j_call: TRBJ2-6; clone_size: NA; v_call: TRBV7-2; cdr3_nt: TGTGCCAGCAGCTTAGCTAAATATTCCCCGGGGGGATCTGGGGCCAACGTCCTGACTTTC; cdr3_aa: CASSLAKYSPGGSGANVLTF
d_call: NA; j_call: TRBJ1-5; clone_size: NA; v_call: TRBV28; cdr3_nt: TGTGCCAGCACCCTGGGGACTGGGGACCAGCCCCAGCATTTT; cdr3_aa: CASTLGTGDQPQHF
d_call: TRBD1; j_call: TRBJ1-1; clone_size: NA; v_call: TRBV10-3; cdr3_nt: TGTGCCACCGGACAGGACTATCTGAACACTGAAGCTTTCTTT; cdr3_aa: CATGQDYLNTEAFF
d_call: NA; j_call: TRBJ2-1; clone_size: NA; v_call: TRBV19; cdr3_nt: TGTGCCAGTAGTTGGCAGGGTATTTACAATGAGCAGTTCTTC; cdr3_aa: CASSWQGIYNEQFF
d_call: NA; j_call: TRBJ2-3; clone_size: NA; v_call: TRBV11-1; cdr3_nt: TGTGCCAGCAGCCTAAGCAGGGGGGAATTAGATACGCAGTATTTT; cdr3_aa: CASSLSRGELDTQYF
d_call: TRBD1; j_call: TRBJ2-3; clone_size: NA; v_call: TRBV28; cdr3_nt: TGTGCCAGCACCGAGCAGACAGGGCCTTTTACGCAGTATTTT; cdr3_aa: CASTEQTGPFTQYF
d_call: NA; j_call: TRBJ2-5; clone_size: NA; v_call: TRBV6-1; cdr3_nt: TGTGCCAGCAGTGGGGGGGGCGCCGAGACCCAGTACTTC; cdr3_aa: CASSGGGAETQYF
d_call: NA; j_call: TRBJ2-5; clone_size: NA; v_call: TRBV2; cdr3_nt: TGTGCCAGCAGTGATACACCTGAAGAGACCCAGTACTTC; cdr3_aa: CASSDTPEETQYF
d_call: NA; j_call: TRBJ1-2; clone_size: NA; v_call: TRBV14; cdr3_nt: TGTGCCAGCAGCCCCACCACGGGAATAATTGGCTACACCTTC; cdr3_aa: CASSPTTGIIGYTF
d_call: NA; j_call: TRBJ1-6; clone_size: NA; v_call: TRBV7-9; cdr3_nt: TGTGCCAGCAGCACCGGGGAGGGCTTTAATTCACCCCTCCACTTT; cdr3_aa: CASSTGEGFNSPLHF
d_call: TRBD1; j_call: TRBJ1-2; clone_size: few; v_call: TRBV29-1; cdr3_nt: TGCAGCGTCGATAGGACAGGGGGATATAGAGGCTACACCTTC; cdr3_aa: CSVDRTGGYRGYTF
d_call: NA; j_call: TRBJ1-1; clone_size: NA; v_call: TRBV27; cdr3_nt: NA; cdr3_aa: CASSSSDRVDTEAFF
d_call: TRBD1; j_call: TRBJ2-3; clone_size: once; v_call: TRBV5-4; cdr3_nt: TGTGCCAGCAGCCTTGGGACAGGGGCAGATACGCAGTATTTT; cdr3_aa: CASSLGTGADTQYF
d_call: NA; j_call: TRBJ1-2; clone_size: NA; v_call: TRBV7-8; cdr3_nt: TGTGCCAGCAGCCCAACTGACAGGAACTATGGCTACACCTTC; cdr3_aa: CASSPTDRNYGYTF
d_call: NA; j_call: TRBJ2-7; clone_size: NA; v_call: TRBV5-6; cdr3_nt: TGTGCCAGCAGCGCACGACAGACATCCTACGAGCAGTACTTC; cdr3_aa: CASSARQTSYEQYF
d_call: NA; j_call: TRBJ1-2; clone_size: NA; v_call: TRBV5-1; cdr3_nt: TGCGCCAGCAGATTACAGAGGGACTATGGCTACACCTTC; cdr3_aa: CASRLQRDYGYTF
d_call: TRBD1; j_call: TRBJ1-1; clone_size: NA; v_call: TRBV7-2; cdr3_nt: TGTGCCAGCAGCGCCCCGGGACAGGGGAACACTGAAGCTTTCTTT; cdr3_aa: CASSAPGQGNTEAFF
d_call: TRBD1; j_call: TRBJ1-1; clone_size: few; v_call: TRBV29-1; cdr3_nt: TGCAGCGTCTCAATAGGACAGGGGATAGCTTTCTTT; cdr3_aa: CSVSIGQGIAFF
d_call: TRBD2; j_call: TRBJ2-2; clone_size: once; v_call: TRBV4-1; cdr3_nt: TGCGCCAGCAGCCTGGCCGGGGGGTTTGACACCGGGGAGCTGTTTTTT; cdr3_aa: CASSLAGGFDTGELFF
d_call: NA; j_call: TRBJ1-4; clone_size: NA; v_call: TRBV30; cdr3_nt: TGTGCCTGGAGTGTTGGGGTCGGGGGGGAAAAACTGTTTTTT; cdr3_aa: CAWSVGVGGEKLFF
d_call: TRBD1; j_call: TRBJ1-1; clone_size: NA; v_call: TRBV28; cdr3_nt: TGTGCCAGCAGTCGGACAGGGGGTGTTCGCACTGAAGCTTTCTTT; cdr3_aa: CASSRTGGVRTEAFF